One sample yielded the 25 T cell receptor beta chains listed below, sequenced in a study of blood T cells in healthy people across ages. The authors ran a second PCR of roughly 6 to 12 cycles using a sample-barcoded 5' primer and a J-beta primer mix. TCRdb independently ran MiXCR on the 5' RACE reads; one entry per CDR3 protein. Here the sample spans 750,000 to 950,000 distinct CDR3 sequences, about 27% being singletons. The same sample was also used in a study of T cells of mothers and their children.

Sequencing input: blood. All receptors come from a woman aged 40 to 50 in good health.

This clonotype showed up many times. The V call is TRBV5-1, the J call TRBJ1-2; D perhaps matches TRBD1 (6 bases). V was clipped by 2 bases and J by 6 bases, with 17 bases between them. Per germline, CDR1 SGHRS and CDR2 YFSETQ. The CDR3 extends over 15 amino acids. The CDR3 reads CASSFGQRQPDGYTF. The CDR3 DNA sequence: TGCGCCAGCAGCTTTGGACAGCGGCAACCAGATGGCTACACCTTC.

The V call is TRBV20-1, the J call TRBJ2-3; D is perhaps TRBD1 or TRBD2 (5 bases each). Germline-derived CDR1 and CDR2 are DFQATT and SNEGSKA (reference sequence). The CDR3 spans 14 residues. The V end lost 1 base, the J end lost 9 bases, and 17 bases lay between the germline ends. CDR3 in amino acids: CSARGTLEGQTQYF. The CDR3 bases are TGCAGTGCTAGAGGCACTCTAGAGGGGCAGACGCAGTATTTT.

The chain uses TRBV27 and TRBJ2-6; 12 bases match TRBD1. CDR3 length: 19 residues. Germline V gives CDR1 MNHEY, CDR2 SMNVEV (reference sequence). The J segment lost 0 bases and the V segment lost 3 bases, leaving 6 bases of the junction unmatched. CDR3 in DNA: TGTGCCAGCAGTTTCGCCGGGACAGGGGGCACCTCTGGGGCCAACGTCCTGACTTTC. As protein: CASSFAGTGGTSGANVLTF. Supplemented by reference TRBV27 and TRBJ2-6, the full variable domain reads EAQVTQNPRYLITVTGKKLTVTCSQNMNHEYMSWYRQDPGLGLRQIYYSMNVEVTDKGDVPEGYKVSRKEKRNFPLILESPSPNQTSLYFCASSFAGTGGTSGANVLTFGAGSRLTVL.

This clonotype was observed many times. This chain connects TRBV7-3 to TRBJ2-1; 7 bases match TRBD2. The CDR3 is 16 residues long. CDR1 is SGHTA and CDR2 is FQGTGA in the germline V gene. V trimming: 2 bases; J trimming: 2 bases; junction bases outside the gene matches: 6. As DNA, the CDR3 is TGTGCCAGCAGCTTAGGGCACGGGGGGACCTACAATGAGCAGTTCTTC. Protein: CASSLGHGGTYNEQFF.

The chain employs TRBV10-3 and TRBJ2-7; TRBD1 matches at 7 bases. The germline CDR1 and CDR2 sequences are ENHRY and SYGVKD. Trimming removed 6 bases from V and 1 base from J; junction bases left unmatched: 3. This CDR3 region has 13 residues. CDR3 amino acids: CAISSTGSYEQYF. The CDR3 DNA follows: TGTGCCATCAGCTCGACAGGGTCCTACGAGCAGTACTTC.

This clonotype came up many times. J is TRBJ2-7 and V is TRBV7-9; 10 bases map to TRBD1. Germline CDR1 reads SEHNR; CDR2 reads FQNEAQ (reference sequence). The V segment lost 7 bases and the J segment 5 bases; nucleotides outside the gene matches: 14. This CDR3 has 16 residues. CDR3 bases: TGTGCCAGCACCCGAAGGCGGGACAGGGGATCCGACGAGCAGTACTTC. It yields the protein CASTRRRDRGSDEQYF.

This clonotype has a count of ten or more. The chain carries TRBV9 and TRBJ2-7; TRBD1 matches at 7 bases. The germline CDR1 and CDR2 sequences are SGDLS and YYNGEE. With 3 bases clipped from V and 5 bases from J, the junction kept 8 bases outside the gene matches. The CDR3 has 14 amino acids. DNA for the CDR3: TGTGCCAGCAGCGCCTACCTAGGGGGCCACGAGCAGTACTTC. Amino acids: CASSAYLGGHEQYF.

This clonotype occurred many times. V usage is TRBV20-1 and J usage is TRBJ1-5; 10 bases agree with TRBD1. Trimming cost V 3 bases and J 3 bases; bases outside gene matches: 2. This CDR3 contains 14 residues. From germline, CDR1 is DFQATT and CDR2 SNEGSKA (reference sequence). CDR3 loop: CSARTGGFNQPQHF. The CDR3 nucleotides read TGCAGTGCTAGGACAGGGGGCTTCAATCAGCCCCAGCATTTT.

This clonotype occurred once. This rearrangement joins TRBV6-1 to TRBJ1-2, with 7 positions matching TRBD1. The CDR3 extends over 14 amino acids. Unmatched junction bases numbered 8, after V lost 8 bases and J lost 2 bases. Germline CDR1 and CDR2: MNHNS and SASEGT. The CDR3 coding sequence is TGTGCCAGCGGGGGGGACAGAAACAACTATGGCTACACCTTC. This translates into CASGGDRNNYGYTF.

The gene calls are TRBV7-2 and TRBJ1-1, with D perhaps TRBD1 (6 bases). The germline gives CDR1 SGHTA, CDR2 FQGNSA. This CDR3 contains 16 residues. With 6 bases removed from V and 10 bases from J, the gap between germline ends came to 27 bases. CDR3 in amino acids: CASSQNGYTTGMGAFF. The CDR3 DNA follows: TGTGCCAGCAGTCAAAATGGTTACACGACAGGAATGGGAGCTTTCTTT.

This clonotype was detected many times. The gene calls are TRBV6-5 and TRBJ2-5; TRBD2 aligns across 7 bases. Germline assignment: CDR1 MNHEY and CDR2 SVGAGI. V was pared by 5 bases and J by 5 bases, with 8 bases of the junction left unmatched. The CDR3 is 14 amino acids. The CDR3 DNA reads TGTGCCAGCAGTCCACAGCGGGGCGGGGAGACCCAGTACTTC. Encoded protein: CASSPQRGGETQYF.

The chain is built from TRBV5-1 and TRBJ1-5, with D unclear. Trimming took off 0 bases at V and 5 bases at J, with 15 bases between the two ends. The length of the CDR3 is 16 residues. Germline V CDR1 and CDR2: SGHRS, YFSETQ. The CDR3 DNA sequence: TGCGCCAGCAGCTTGGTCGGTTGGGCAGCCTATCAGCCCCAGCATTTT. As protein: CASSLVGWAAYQPQHF.

The gene calls are TRBV5-1 and TRBJ1-4, with TRBD1 matching over 8 bases. The CDR3 sequence is 15 residues long. The V segment lost 2 bases and the J segment 11 bases; nucleotides outside the gene matches: 11. CDR1 is SGHRS, CDR2 YFSETQ, per germline. CDR3 residues: CASSLLGQGARKLFF. In DNA, the CDR3 is TGCGCCAGCAGCTTACTAGGTCAGGGGGCGCGGAAACTGTTTTTT.

This clonotype was counted between two and nine times. The V gene is TRBV30, the J gene TRBJ2-2; D is ambiguous. The germline V and J ends were trimmed by 2 bases and 6 bases, with 16 bases remaining between them. There are 15 residues in the CDR3. Germline V CDR1 and CDR2: GTSNPN, SVGIG (reference sequence). The CDR3 here is CAWSPIIPPAGELFF. The DNA for the CDR3 is TGTGCCTGGAGTCCGATCATCCCGCCGGCCGGGGAGCTGTTTTTT.

In its sample, this clonotype was seen a few times. V gene TRBV7-2 combines with J gene TRBJ2-2; 8 nucleotides agree with TRBD2. The CDR3 has 17 amino acids. V dropped 5 bases and J dropped 5; count of bases not matched to a gene: 13. Looked up from germline, CDR1 is SGHTA and CDR2 is FQGNSA. The DNA of the CDR3 is TGTGCCAGCAGCCCCCAGGGCGGGGGGCGAAGGACCGGGGAGCTGTTTTTT. Translated: CASSPQGGGRRTGELFF.

This clonotype was observed at least ten times. The chain joins TRBV4-1 to TRBJ2-7; 10 bases are a match to TRBD2. This CDR3 is built from 16 residues. Germline V gene sequence: CDR1 MGHRA, CDR2 YSYEKL. Losses at the gene ends were 5 bases for V and 4 bases for J; bases not matched to a gene: 11. CDR3 DNA sequence: TGCGCCAGCAGCTTAGCCCCGAGCGGGGGGGCGTACGAGCAGTACTTC. Amino acids: CASSLAPSGGAYEQYF.

The chain joins TRBV4-1 to TRBJ2-5; D might be TRBD1 or TRBD2, each matching 5 bases. V was shortened by 7 bases and J by 11 bases, with 20 bases between the two germline ends. This CDR3 comprises 13 residues. Per the germline V gene, CDR1 is MGHRA and CDR2 is YSYEKL. The CDR3 loop reads CASMGVGIHEQYF. Here the CDR3 DNA reads TGCGCCAGCATGGGGGTGGGTATCCATGAGCAGTACTTC.

Of note for this clonotype: A read error may be the cause here, since a much bigger clone is one base away. The chain couples TRBV5-1 to TRBJ2-7, with 9 bases aligning to TRBD1. This CDR3 spans 15 amino acids. The ends lost 4 bases at V and 0 bases at J; junction bases unmatched: 5. Germline loops: CDR1 SGHRS, CDR2 YFSETQ. The CDR3 DNA is TGCGCCAGCAGCCGCCGGGACAGGGACTCCTACGAGCAGTACTTC. Its protein product is CASSRRDRDSYEQYF.

The sample holds a few counts of this clonotype. V is TRBV7-9 and J is TRBJ1-5; 7 positions match TRBD1. The junction had 7 bases not matched to a gene; V was cut back by 5 bases and J by 6 bases. Germline CDR1 and CDR2: SEHNR and FQNEAQ (reference sequence). The CDR3 sequence is 14 residues long. CDR3 coding DNA: TGTGCCAGCAGCCATACAGGGGAATTTCAGCCCCAGCATTTT. It yields the protein CASSHTGEFQPQHF.

There are many counts of this clonotype. The J gene is TRBJ2-1, the V gene TRBV5-5; the D gene is possibly TRBD1 (5 bases). Trimming left V 2 bases short and J 4 bases short, with 7 bases between. CDR1 is SGHKS, CDR2 YYEKEE, per germline (reference sequence). The CDR3 is made up of 13 amino acids. The CDR3 DNA sequence: TGTGCCAGCAGCTTTACAGGTTACAATGAGCAGTTCTTC. Translation: CASSFTGYNEQFF.

This clonotype has more than one count but fewer than ten. The chain employs TRBV14 and TRBJ2-7; D ambiguous. Germline values: CDR1 SGHDN, CDR2 FVKESK. V lost 5 bases and J 1 base, leaving 18 bases between the germline ends. The CDR3 is 16 amino acids. The CDR3 sequence: CASSARVGLLSYEQYF. The CDR3 DNA reads as TGTGCCAGCAGCGCACGAGTAGGCTTACTATCCTACGAGCAGTACTTC.

This clonotype was detected once. The CDR3 DNA reads as TGCGCCAGCAGTGCAGGGGTATATGGCTACACCTTC. Translating gives CASSAGVYGYTF. The V gene is TRBV5-1, the J gene TRBJ1-2, with D tentatively TRBD1 (6 bases). This CDR3 is built from 12 residues. Germline-derived CDR1 and CDR2 are SGHRS and YFSETQ. V lost 5 bases and J 5 bases, leaving 10 bases between the germline ends. Complete variable domain (other parts from reference TRBV5-1 and TRBJ1-2): KAGVTQTPRYLIKTRGQQVTLSCSPISGHRSVSWYQQTPGQGLQFLFEYFSETQRNKGNFPGRFSGRQFSNSRSEMNVSTLELGDSALYLCASSAGVYGYTFGSGTRLTVV.

The chain recombines TRBV7-3 with TRBJ2-3, with D perhaps TRBD2 (5 bases). The CDR3 is made up of 16 amino acids. With 1 base removed from V and 1 base from J, the gap between germline ends came to 12 bases. The germline V gene encodes CDR1 SGHTA and CDR2 FQGTGA. CDR3 loop: CASSLISGSGTDTQYF. The CDR3, as DNA: TGTGCCAGCAGCTTAATATCGGGGTCGGGCACAGATACGCAGTATTTT.

A few counts support this clonotype. The J gene is TRBJ1-5, the V gene TRBV12-3 or TRBV12-4, with 8 positions matching TRBD1. The CDR3 has 14 residues. Trimming took 5 bases from V and 6 from J; bases not matched to a gene: 6. The CDR3 reads CASSPDRGGQPQHF. CDR3 sequence (DNA): TGTGCCAGCAGTCCTGACAGGGGCGGTCAGCCCCAGCATTTT.

This clonotype was recorded a few times. This chain uses TRBV28 with TRBJ2-4, with a tentative D call TRBD2 (7 bases). V lost 6 bases, J lost 13 bases, and 16 bases lay in between. CDR1 is MDHEN, CDR2 SYDVKM, per germline. CDR3 length: 12 amino acids. The CDR3, as DNA: TGTGCCAGCAGCCAGTTGAAGGGGGGGCAGTACTTC. It specifies CASSQLKGGQYF. Drawing the rest from reference TRBV28 and TRBJ2-4, the complete variable domain is DVKVTQSSRYLVKRTGEKVFLECVQDMDHENMFWYRQDPGLGLRLIYFSYDVKMKEKGDIPEGYSVSREKKERFSLILESASTNQTSMYLCASSQLKGGQYFGAGTRLSVL.